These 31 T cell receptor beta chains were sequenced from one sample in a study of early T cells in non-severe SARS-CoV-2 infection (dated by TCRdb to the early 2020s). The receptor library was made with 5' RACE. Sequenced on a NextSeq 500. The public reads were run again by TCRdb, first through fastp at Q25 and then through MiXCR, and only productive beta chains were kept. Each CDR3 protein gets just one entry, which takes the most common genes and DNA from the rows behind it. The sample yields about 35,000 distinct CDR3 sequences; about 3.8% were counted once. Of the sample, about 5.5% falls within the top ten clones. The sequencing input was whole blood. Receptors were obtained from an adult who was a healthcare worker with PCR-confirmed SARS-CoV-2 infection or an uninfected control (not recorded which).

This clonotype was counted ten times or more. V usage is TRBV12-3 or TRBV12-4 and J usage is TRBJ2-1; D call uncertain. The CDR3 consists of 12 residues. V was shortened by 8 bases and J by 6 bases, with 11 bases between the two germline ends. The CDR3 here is CASSLPPNEQFF. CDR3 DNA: TGTGCCAGCTCCCTCCCGCCCAATGAGCAGTTCTTC.

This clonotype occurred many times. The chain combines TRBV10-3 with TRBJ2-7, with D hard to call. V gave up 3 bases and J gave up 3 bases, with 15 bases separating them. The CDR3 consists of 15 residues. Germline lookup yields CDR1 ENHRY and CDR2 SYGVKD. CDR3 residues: CAISDTRRINYEQYF. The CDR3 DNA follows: TGTGCCATCAGTGACACCCGCAGGATAAACTACGAGCAGTACTTC.

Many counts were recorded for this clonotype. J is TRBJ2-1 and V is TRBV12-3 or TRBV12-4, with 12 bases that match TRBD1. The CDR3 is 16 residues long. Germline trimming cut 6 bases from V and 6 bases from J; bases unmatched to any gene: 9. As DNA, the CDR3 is TGTGCCAGCAGGCTACTGGGACAGGGGGCGGGCAATGAGCAGTTCTTC. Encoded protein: CASRLLGQGAGNEQFF.

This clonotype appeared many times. The CDR3 region is CASSPPGRTNEKLFF. CDR3 sequence (DNA): TGTGCCAGCAGCCCACCGGGACGGACTAATGAAAAACTGTTTTTT. The chain has TRBV7-8 and TRBJ1-4, with a tentative D call TRBD1 (5 bases). CDR1 SGHVS and CDR2 FQNEAQ come from the germline V gene. CDR3 length: 15 amino acids. Trimming shortened V by 5 bases and J by 2 bases, and 12 bases separated the two germline ends.

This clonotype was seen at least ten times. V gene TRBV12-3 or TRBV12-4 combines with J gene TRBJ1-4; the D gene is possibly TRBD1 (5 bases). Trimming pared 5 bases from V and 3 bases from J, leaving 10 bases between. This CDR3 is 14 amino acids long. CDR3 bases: TGTGCCAGCAGTCCCTGGGGGTCTAATGAAAAACTGTTTTTT. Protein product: CASSPWGSNEKLFF.

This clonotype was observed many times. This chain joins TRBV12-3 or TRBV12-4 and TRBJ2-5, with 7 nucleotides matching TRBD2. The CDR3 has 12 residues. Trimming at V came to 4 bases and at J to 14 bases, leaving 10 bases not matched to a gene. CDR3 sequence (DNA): TGTGCCAGCAGTTCGTCGCGGGAGCCCCTATACTTC. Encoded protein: CASSSSREPLYF.

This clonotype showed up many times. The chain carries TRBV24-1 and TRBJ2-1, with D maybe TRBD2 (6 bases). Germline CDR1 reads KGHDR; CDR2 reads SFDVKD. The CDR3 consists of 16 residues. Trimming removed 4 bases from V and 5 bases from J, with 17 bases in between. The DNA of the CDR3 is TGTGCCACCAGTGACCCAACCGGGACTCACAACAATGAGCAGTTCTTC. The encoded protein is CATSDPTGTHNNEQFF.

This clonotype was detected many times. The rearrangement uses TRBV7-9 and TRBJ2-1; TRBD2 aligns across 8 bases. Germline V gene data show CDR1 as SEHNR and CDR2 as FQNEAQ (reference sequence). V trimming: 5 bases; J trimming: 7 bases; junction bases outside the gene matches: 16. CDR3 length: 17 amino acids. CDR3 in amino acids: CASSRIPNSGGVNEQFF. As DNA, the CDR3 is TGTGCCAGCAGCCGGATACCTAATTCCGGGGGGGTTAATGAGCAGTTCTTC.

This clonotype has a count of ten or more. DNA of the CDR3: TGTGCCTGGGCTCATATCCGCGGGACTAGCGGGAGGAGGCGTGAGCAGTACTTC. Translation: CAWAHIRGTSGRRREQYF. The rearrangement links TRBV30 to TRBJ2-7; 15 nucleotides match TRBD2. The germline gives CDR1 GTSNPN, CDR2 SVGIG (reference sequence). Trimming removed 5 bases from V and 7 bases from J; junction bases left unmatched: 18. The CDR3 contains 18 residues.

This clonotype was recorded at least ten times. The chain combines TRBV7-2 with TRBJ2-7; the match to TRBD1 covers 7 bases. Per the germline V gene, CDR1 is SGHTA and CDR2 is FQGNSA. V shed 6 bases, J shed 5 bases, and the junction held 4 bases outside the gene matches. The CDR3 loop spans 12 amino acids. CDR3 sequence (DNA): TGTGCCAGCAGGGAACAGGGGAACGAGCAGTACTTC. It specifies CASREQGNEQYF.

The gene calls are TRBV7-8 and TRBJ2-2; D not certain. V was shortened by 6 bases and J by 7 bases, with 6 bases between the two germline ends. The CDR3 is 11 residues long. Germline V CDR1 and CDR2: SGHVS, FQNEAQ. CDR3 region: CASSTGGELFF. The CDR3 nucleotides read TGTGCCAGCAGTACGGGCGGGGAGCTGTTTTTT. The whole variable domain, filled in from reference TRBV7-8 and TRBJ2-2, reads GAGVSQSPRYKVAKRGQDVALRCDPISGHVSLFWYQQALGQGPEFLTYFQNEAQLDKSGLPSDRFFAERPEGSVSTLKIQRTQQEDSAVYLCASSTGGELFFGEGSRLTVL.

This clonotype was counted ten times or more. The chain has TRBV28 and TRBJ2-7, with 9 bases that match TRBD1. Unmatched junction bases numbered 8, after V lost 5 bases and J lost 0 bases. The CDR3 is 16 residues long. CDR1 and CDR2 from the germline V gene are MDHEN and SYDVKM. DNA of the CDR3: TGTGCCAGCAGTCCCTTTCGGACAGGGGACTCCTACGAGCAGTACTTC. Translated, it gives CASSPFRTGDSYEQYF.

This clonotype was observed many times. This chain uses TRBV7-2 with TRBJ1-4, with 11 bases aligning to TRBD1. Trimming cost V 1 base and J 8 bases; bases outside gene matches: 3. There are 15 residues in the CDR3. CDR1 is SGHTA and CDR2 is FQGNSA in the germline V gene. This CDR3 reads CASSLGGTGGEKLFF. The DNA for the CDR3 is TGTGCCAGCAGCTTAGGAGGGACAGGGGGAGAAAAACTGTTTTTT.

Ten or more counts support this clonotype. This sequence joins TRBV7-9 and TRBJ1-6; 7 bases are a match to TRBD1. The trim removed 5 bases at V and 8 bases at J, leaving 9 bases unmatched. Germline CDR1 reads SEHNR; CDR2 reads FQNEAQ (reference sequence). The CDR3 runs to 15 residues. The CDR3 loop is CASSLSTGTDSPLHF. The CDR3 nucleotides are TGTGCCAGCAGCCTCTCGACAGGGACGGATTCACCCCTCCACTTT.

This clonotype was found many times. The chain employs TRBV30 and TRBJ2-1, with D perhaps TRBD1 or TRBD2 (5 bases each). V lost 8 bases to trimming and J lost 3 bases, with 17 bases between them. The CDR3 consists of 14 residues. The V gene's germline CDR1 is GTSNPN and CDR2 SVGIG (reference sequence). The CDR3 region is CARNSEGNYNEQFF. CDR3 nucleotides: TGTGCCCGAAATTCCGAGGGGAACTACAATGAGCAGTTCTTC.

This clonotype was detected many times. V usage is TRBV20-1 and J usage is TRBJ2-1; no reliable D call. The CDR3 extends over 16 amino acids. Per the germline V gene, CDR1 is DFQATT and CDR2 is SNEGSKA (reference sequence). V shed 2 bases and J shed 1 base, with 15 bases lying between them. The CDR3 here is CSARTWSGRSYNEQFF. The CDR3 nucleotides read TGCAGTGCTAGAACCTGGTCGGGCCGGTCCTACAATGAGCAGTTCTTC.

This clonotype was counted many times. In nucleotides, the CDR3 is TGTGCCAGCAGCTTGGGACCGGGGGGCAATGAGCAGTTCTTC. It translates to CASSLGPGGNEQFF. The chain combines TRBV5-6 with TRBJ2-1, with 7 bases matching TRBD2. After removal of 0 bases from V and 6 bases from J, the junction contained 3 bases not matched to a gene. The CDR3 has 14 amino acids. Germline V gene data show CDR1 as SGHDT and CDR2 as YYEEEE. Variable domain in full (rest from reference TRBV5-6 and TRBJ2-1): DAGVTQSPTHLIKTRGQQVTLRCSPKSGHDTVSWYQQALGQGPQFIFQYYEEEERQRGNFPDRFSGHQFPNYSSELNVNALLLGDSALYLCASSLGPGGNEQFFGPGTRLTVL.

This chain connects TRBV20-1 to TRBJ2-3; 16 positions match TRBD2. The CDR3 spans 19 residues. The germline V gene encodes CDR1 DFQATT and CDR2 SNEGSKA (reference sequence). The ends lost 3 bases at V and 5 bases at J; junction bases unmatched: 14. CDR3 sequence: CSASVAGLAGGMLLDTQYF. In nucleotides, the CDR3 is TGCAGTGCTAGCGTGGCGGGACTAGCGGGAGGGATGCTCCTAGATACGCAGTATTTT.

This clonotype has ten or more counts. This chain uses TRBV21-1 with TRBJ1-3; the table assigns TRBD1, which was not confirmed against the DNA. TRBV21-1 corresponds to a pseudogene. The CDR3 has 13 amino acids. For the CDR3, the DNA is TGTGCCAGCATCCGGACAGGTGGAAACACCATATATTTT. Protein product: CASIRTGGNTIYF.

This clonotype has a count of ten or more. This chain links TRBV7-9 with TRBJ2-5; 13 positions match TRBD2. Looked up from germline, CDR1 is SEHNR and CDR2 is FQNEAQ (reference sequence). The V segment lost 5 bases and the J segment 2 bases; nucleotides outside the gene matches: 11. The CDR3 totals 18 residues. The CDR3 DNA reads TGTGCCAGCAGCCCCGCCTTTCGGACTAGCGGGGGACAAGAGACCCAGTACTTC. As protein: CASSPAFRTSGGQETQYF.

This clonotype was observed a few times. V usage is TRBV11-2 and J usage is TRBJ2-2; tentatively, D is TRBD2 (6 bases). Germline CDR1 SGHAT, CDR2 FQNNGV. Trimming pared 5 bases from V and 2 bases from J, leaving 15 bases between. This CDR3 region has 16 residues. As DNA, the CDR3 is TGTGCCAGCAGCCCCCAGCCGGGACTTAACACCGGGGAGCTGTTTTTT. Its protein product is CASSPQPGLNTGELFF.

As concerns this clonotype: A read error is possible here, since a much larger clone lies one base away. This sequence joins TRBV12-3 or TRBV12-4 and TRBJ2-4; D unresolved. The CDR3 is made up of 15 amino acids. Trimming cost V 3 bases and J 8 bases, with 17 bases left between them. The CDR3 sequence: CASSFVSPSPDIQYF. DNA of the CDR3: TGTGCCAGCAGTTTCGTCTCTCCCAGTCCGGACATTCAGTACTTC.

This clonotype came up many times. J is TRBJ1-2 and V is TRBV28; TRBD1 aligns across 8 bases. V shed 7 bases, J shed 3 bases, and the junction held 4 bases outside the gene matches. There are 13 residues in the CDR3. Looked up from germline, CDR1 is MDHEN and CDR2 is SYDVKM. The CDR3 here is CASTTGDHYGYTF. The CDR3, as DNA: TGTGCCAGCACGACAGGGGATCACTATGGCTACACCTTC.

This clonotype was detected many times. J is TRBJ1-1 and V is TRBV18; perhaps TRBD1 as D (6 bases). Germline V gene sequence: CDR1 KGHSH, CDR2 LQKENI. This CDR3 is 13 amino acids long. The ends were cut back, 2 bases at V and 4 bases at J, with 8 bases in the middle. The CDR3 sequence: CASSPVGGTEAFF. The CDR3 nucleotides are TGTGCCAGCTCACCAGTAGGGGGCACTGAAGCTTTCTTT.

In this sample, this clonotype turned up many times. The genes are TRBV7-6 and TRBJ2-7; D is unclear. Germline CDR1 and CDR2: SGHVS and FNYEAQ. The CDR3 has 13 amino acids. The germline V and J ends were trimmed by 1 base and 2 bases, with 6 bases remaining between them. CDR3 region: CASSLGSAYEQYF. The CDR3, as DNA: TGTGCCAGCAGCTTAGGGTCGGCCTACGAGCAGTACTTC. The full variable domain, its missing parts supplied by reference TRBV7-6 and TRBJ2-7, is GAGVSQSPRYKVTKRGQDVALRCDPISGHVSLYWYRQALGQGPEFLTYFNYEAQQDKSGLPNDRFSAERPEGSISTLTIQRTEQRDSAMYRCASSLGSAYEQYFGPGTRLTVT.

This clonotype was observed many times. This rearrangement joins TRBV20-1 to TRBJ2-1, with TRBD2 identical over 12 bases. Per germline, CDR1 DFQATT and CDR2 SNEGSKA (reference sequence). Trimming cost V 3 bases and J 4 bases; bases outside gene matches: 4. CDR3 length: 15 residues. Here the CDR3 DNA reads TGCAGTGCTAGGGTACTAGCGGGGGGTTACAATGAGCAGTTCTTC. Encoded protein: CSARVLAGGYNEQFF.

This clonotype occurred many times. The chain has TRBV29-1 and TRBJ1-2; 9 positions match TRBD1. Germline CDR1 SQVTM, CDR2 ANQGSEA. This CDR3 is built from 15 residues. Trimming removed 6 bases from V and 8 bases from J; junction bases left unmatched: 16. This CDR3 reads CSVDGQGRISQGYTF. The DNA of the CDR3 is TGCAGCGTAGATGGACAGGGGAGAATTTCACAGGGCTACACCTTC. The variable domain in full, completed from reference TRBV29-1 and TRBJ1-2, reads SAVISQKPSRDICQRGTSLTIQCQVDSQVTMMFWYRQQPGQSLTLIATANQGSEATYESGFVIDKFPISRPNLTFSTLTVSNMSPEDSSIYLCSVDGQGRISQGYTFGSGTRLTVV.

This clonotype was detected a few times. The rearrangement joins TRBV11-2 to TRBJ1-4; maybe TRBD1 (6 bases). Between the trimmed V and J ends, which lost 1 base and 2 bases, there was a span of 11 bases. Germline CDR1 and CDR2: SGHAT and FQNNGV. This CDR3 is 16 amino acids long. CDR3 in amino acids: CASSLVGQSTNEKLFF. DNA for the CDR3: TGTGCCAGCAGCTTAGTGGGACAAAGCACTAATGAAAAACTGTTTTTT.

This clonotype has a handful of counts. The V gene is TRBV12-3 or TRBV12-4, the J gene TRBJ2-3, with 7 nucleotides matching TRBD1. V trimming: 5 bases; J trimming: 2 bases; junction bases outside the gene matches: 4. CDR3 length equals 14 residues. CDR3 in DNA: TGTGCCAGCAGTAACAGGGGATTCACAGATACGCAGTATTTT. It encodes CASSNRGFTDTQYF.

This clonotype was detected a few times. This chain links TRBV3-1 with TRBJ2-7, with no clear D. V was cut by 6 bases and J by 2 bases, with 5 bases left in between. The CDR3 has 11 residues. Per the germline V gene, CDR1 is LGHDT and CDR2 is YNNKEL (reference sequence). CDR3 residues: CASRNTYEQYF. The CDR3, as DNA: TGTGCCAGCAGGAACACCTACGAGCAGTACTTC.

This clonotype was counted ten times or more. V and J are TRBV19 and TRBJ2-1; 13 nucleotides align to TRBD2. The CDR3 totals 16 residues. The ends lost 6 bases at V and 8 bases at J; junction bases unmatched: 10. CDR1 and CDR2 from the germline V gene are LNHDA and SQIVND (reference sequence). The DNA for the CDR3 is TGTGCCAGTAGAAAGACTAGCGGGAGGTTTGGGGATGAGCAGTTCTTC. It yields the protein CASRKTSGRFGDEQFF.